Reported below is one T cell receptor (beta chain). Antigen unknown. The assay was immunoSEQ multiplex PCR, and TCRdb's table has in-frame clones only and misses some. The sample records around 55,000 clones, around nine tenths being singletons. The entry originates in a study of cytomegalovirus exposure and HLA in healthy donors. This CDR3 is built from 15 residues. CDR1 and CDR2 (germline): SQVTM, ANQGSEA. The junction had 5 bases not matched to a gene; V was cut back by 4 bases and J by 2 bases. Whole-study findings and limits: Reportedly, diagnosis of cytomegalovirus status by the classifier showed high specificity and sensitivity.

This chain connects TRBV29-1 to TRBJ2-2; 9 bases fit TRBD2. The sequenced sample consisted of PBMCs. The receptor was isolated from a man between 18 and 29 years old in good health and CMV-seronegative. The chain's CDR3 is CSVVGLAGNTGELFF. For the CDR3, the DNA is TGCAGCGTTGTGGGGCTAGCGGGAAACACCGGGGAGCTGTTTTTT.